These 6 T cell receptor beta chains were sequenced from one sample in a study of CD8 T cells in ankylosing spondylitis. TCRdb re-analysed the 5' RACE reads in MiXCR, keeping a single row per CDR3 protein. The repertoire has 500,000 to 650,000 distinct CDR3 sequences, roughly 5% of them found once; the top ten carry 3.5%. Study-level results: For ankylosing spondylitis blood, a TCR beta motif of seven to nine highly homologous variants appeared characteristic.

No antigens are known for them. The source material was blood, either unsorted or a sorted T cell fraction (not recorded which). These receptors were collected from a male donor with ankylosing spondylitis.

This clonotype was recorded many times. The rearrangement uses TRBV6-2 or TRBV6-3 and TRBJ2-7; D is uncertain. Between the trimmed V and J ends, which lost 4 bases and 1 base, there was a span of 14 bases. The CDR3 totals 15 residues. The germline V gene has CDR1 MNHEY and CDR2 SVGEGT. In DNA form, the CDR3 reads TGTGCCAGCAGTTCCGGGCCCGCTGGTTCCTACGAGCAGTACTTC. Translation: CASSSGPAGSYEQYF.

This clonotype was seen repeatedly, ten times or more. The CDR3 here is CASSVGGRQETQYF. CDR3 DNA sequence: TGTGCCAGCAGCGTAGGGGGTCGTCAAGAGACCCAGTACTTC. This chain joins TRBV9 and TRBJ2-5; unclear D gene. Germline V gives CDR1 SGDLS, CDR2 YYNGEE. The CDR3 is 14 residues long. Trimming took 0 bases from V and 2 from J, leaving 8 bases between them.

The table lists this clonotype with many counts. No DNA is shown, since the ends of the CDR3 on it are uncertain; the CDR3 is the one TCRdb lists. The V and J genes are TRBV10-3 and TRBJ2-6. The CDR3 spans 14 residues, counting both ends. Germline loops: CDR1 ENHRY, CDR2 SYGVKD. The CDR3 here is CAISTSGGANVLTF.

Only a few counts were recorded for this clonotype. The rearrangement joins TRBV24-1 to TRBJ2-1; TRBD2 matches at 11 bases. The CDR3 spans 16 residues. V was pared by 2 bases and J by 7 bases, with 6 bases of the junction left unmatched. Germline-derived CDR1 and CDR2 are KGHDR and SFDVKD. In nucleotides, the CDR3 is TGTGCCACCAGTGATTGGGGGACTAGCGGCCCTAATGAGCAGTTCTTC. It yields the protein CATSDWGTSGPNEQFF.

In this sample, this clonotype turned up many times. The rearrangement joins TRBV7-2 to TRBJ1-2; D unresolved. CDR3 size: 17 residues. Trimming took 5 bases from V and 5 from J, leaving 24 bases between them. Germline CDR1 SGHTA, CDR2 FQGNSA. The CDR3 DNA sequence: TGTGCCAGCAGCCACATCAGTACTCGCACTTACCTTTATGGCTACACCTTC. This encodes CASSHISTRTYLYGYTF.

This clonotype was counted many times. J is TRBJ2-1 and V is TRBV20-1; D perhaps matches TRBD2 (5 bases). In germline, CDR1 is DFQATT, CDR2 SNEGSKA (reference sequence). This CDR3 is built from 12 residues. CDR3 DNA sequence: TGCAGCGTAGCGATCGACTTCAATGAGCAGTTCTTC. Translated: CSVAIDFNEQFF.